This TCR beta chain was captured by sequencing in a study of T-cell reconstitution after alpha-beta-depleted transplantation in children. The CDR3 sequence is 14 residues long. With 4 bases removed from V and 2 bases from J, the gap between germline ends came to 11 bases. In germline, CDR1 is KGHSH, CDR2 LQKENI. Unique molecular identifiers were used in preparing the TCRbeta library. TCRdb re-derived calls from the PCR reads in MiXCR, one entry per CDR3 protein. The sample includes about 500,000 distinct CDR3 sequences, approximately 32% of them seen just once. The chain joins TRBV18 to TRBJ1-1; D gene ambiguous. The sample in question was PBMCs from the stem cell graft donor, obtained from the stem cell graft. This TCR derives from a human donor who donated a stem cell graft to a child with aplastic anemia. The CDR3 is CASSLKGRNTEAFF. The CDR3 DNA follows: TGTGCCAGCTCACTCAAGGGAAGAAACACTGAAGCTTTCTTT.